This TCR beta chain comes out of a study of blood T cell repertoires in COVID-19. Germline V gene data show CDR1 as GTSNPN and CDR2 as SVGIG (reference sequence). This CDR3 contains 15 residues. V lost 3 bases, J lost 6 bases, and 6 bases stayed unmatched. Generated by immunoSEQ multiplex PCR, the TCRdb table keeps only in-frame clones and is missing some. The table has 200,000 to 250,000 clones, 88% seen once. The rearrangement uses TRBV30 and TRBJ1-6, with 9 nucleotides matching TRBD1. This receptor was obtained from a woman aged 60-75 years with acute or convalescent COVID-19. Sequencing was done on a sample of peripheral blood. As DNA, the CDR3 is TGTGCCTGGAGATTACCGGGACAGGGTAATTCACCCCTCCACTTT. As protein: CAWRLPGQGNSPLHF.